These 28 T cell receptor beta chains were sequenced from one sample in a study of blood T cell repertoires in COVID-19. TCRdb's copy holds only in-frame clones and misses some; the assay was immunoSEQ multiplex PCR. The sample lists about 58,000 clones, about nine tenths seen once, with 13% to 15% in the top ten. Source material: peripheral blood. The receptors originated from a woman aged 60 to 75 with active COVID-19.

The V gene is TRBV6-2 or TRBV6-3, the J gene TRBJ1-6, with TRBD1 as a possible D gene (6 bases). This CDR3 is built from 15 residues. The germline gives CDR1 MNHEY, CDR2 SVGEGT. The V gene lost 5 bases and the J gene lost 7 bases, with 15 bases spanning the gap. CDR3 sequence (DNA): TGTGCCAGCAGTATTGGACAGCCTAGAAATTCACCCCTCCACTTT. It codes for CASSIGQPRNSPLHF.

V usage is TRBV5-1 and J usage is TRBJ1-2; D is unclear. V lost 1 base and J lost 2, with 6 bases in between. Per the germline V gene, CDR1 is SGHRS and CDR2 is YFSETQ. This CDR3 spans 13 amino acids. CDR3 in DNA: TGCGCCAGCAGCTTGACAGTCAACTATGGCTACACCTTC. Its protein is CASSLTVNYGYTF.

The chain carries TRBV2 and TRBJ1-4; possible D gene TRBD1, 6 bases. CDR1 is SNHLY and CDR2 is FYNNEI in the germline V gene. The CDR3 spans 14 residues. Trimming cost V 4 bases and J 5 bases, with 11 bases left between them. As DNA, the CDR3 is TGTGCCAGCAGTGGTTGGGGGCGAAATGAAAAACTGTTTTTT. Protein sequence: CASSGWGRNEKLFF.

The gene calls are TRBV7-2 and TRBJ2-2; 8 nucleotides align to TRBD1. CDR3 length equals 15 residues. V lost 4 bases and J lost 4; bases outside the gene matches: 5. Germline V gives CDR1 SGHTA, CDR2 FQGNSA. CDR3 loop: CASSSRQGSTGELFF. The CDR3 region has the DNA TGTGCCAGCAGCTCGCGACAGGGGAGCACCGGGGAGCTGTTTTTT. Variable domain in full (rest from reference TRBV7-2 and TRBJ2-2): GAGVSQSPSNKVTEKGKDVELRCDPISGHTALYWYRQSLGQGLEFLIYFQGNSAPDKSGLPSDRFSAERTGGSVSTLTIQRTQQEDSAVYLCASSSRQGSTGELFFGEGSRLTVL.

The chain links TRBV27 to TRBJ2-3; the D gene is possibly TRBD2 (6 bases). V was trimmed by 4 bases and J by 0 bases, leaving 11 bases between them. CDR3 length: 15 residues. Germline V gives CDR1 MNHEY, CDR2 SMNVEV (reference sequence). Here the CDR3 DNA reads TGTGCCAGCAGTTCCCACGCGGGGAGCACAGATACGCAGTATTTT. Encoded protein: CASSSHAGSTDTQYF.

This chain connects TRBV2 to TRBJ1-4; D gene ambiguous. The CDR3 is 11 residues long. The germline V gene encodes CDR1 SNHLY and CDR2 FYNNEI. Trimming removed 8 bases from V and 12 bases from J, with 13 bases in between. CDR3 amino acids: CASHRVGELFF. In DNA form, the CDR3 reads TGTGCCAGCCATAGGGTGGGAGAACTGTTTTTT.

This clone is a singleton in its sample. CDR3 sequence (DNA): TGTGCCAGCAGTGAATCTCAGGGCTCTGGAAACACCATATATTTT. Protein: CASSESQGSGNTIYF. The chain joins TRBV6-1 to TRBJ1-3; possibly TRBD1 for D (5 bases). Trimming pared 2 bases from V and 0 bases from J, leaving 8 bases between. Germline CDR1 is MNHNS and CDR2 is SASEGT. The CDR3 consists of 15 residues.

The chain combines TRBV2 with TRBJ2-2, with D tentatively TRBD1 (5 bases). CDR1 and CDR2 from the germline V gene are SNHLY and FYNNEI. Between the trimmed V and J ends, which lost 6 bases and 6 bases, there was a span of 14 bases. The CDR3 contains 14 residues. CDR3 protein: CASRYRFEAGELFF. The DNA of the CDR3 is TGTGCCAGCAGGTACAGGTTTGAGGCCGGGGAGCTGTTTTTT.

The CDR3 region is CASSWGQGNQPQHF. The CDR3 DNA sequence: TGTGCCAGCAGTTGGGGACAGGGCAATCAGCCCCAGCATTTT. V is TRBV6-5 and J is TRBJ1-5; 8 bases are a match to TRBD1. The J segment lost 2 bases and the V segment lost 4 bases, leaving 1 base of the junction unmatched. Germline loops: CDR1 MNHEY, CDR2 SVGAGI. This CDR3 comprises 14 residues.

J is TRBJ1-5 and V is TRBV19; D is ambiguous. From germline, CDR1 is LNHDA and CDR2 SQIVND (reference sequence). Trimming took 7 bases from V and 0 from J, leaving 25 bases between them. The CDR3 spans 19 residues. The CDR3 sequence: CASNPGRVSGLNSNQPQHF. The DNA for the CDR3 is TGTGCCAGTAACCCCGGGAGAGTTTCTGGACTGAATAGCAATCAGCCCCAGCATTTT.

V usage is TRBV5-6 and J usage is TRBJ2-1; no firm D call. Trimming pared 6 bases from V and 3 bases from J, leaving 19 bases between. The germline CDR1 and CDR2 sequences are SGHDT and YYEEEE. This CDR3 is 16 amino acids long. The CDR3 DNA reads as TGTGCCAGCACCTCCCCAGGAAGCTTCCTCTACAATGAGCAGTTCTTC. Amino acids: CASTSPGSFLYNEQFF.

The chain has TRBV4-3 and TRBJ1-2; possible D gene TRBD1, 6 bases. V was clipped by 6 bases and J by 3 bases, with 17 bases between them. Germline CDR1 is LGHNA and CDR2 is YSLEER. The CDR3 is 15 amino acids. The CDR3 bases are TGCGCCAGCAGTCAGGACAGAAGAGGATACTATGGCTACACCTTC. This codes for CASSQDRRGYYGYTF.

V is TRBV5-1 and J is TRBJ2-1; possibly TRBD1 for D (5 bases). This CDR3 comprises 15 residues. Germline V gene data show CDR1 as SGHRS and CDR2 as YFSETQ. Trimming removed 0 bases from V and 7 bases from J, with 14 bases in between. The CDR3: CASSLDRIEVNEQFF. The CDR3, as DNA: TGCGCCAGCAGCTTGGACAGGATTGAAGTTAATGAGCAGTTCTTC.

The chain is built from TRBV11-2 and TRBJ1-2, with a possible D match to TRBD1 (5 bases). Between the trimmed V and J ends, which lost 5 bases and 3 bases, there was a span of 13 bases. The CDR3 spans 14 residues. The germline gives CDR1 SGHAT, CDR2 FQNNGV. For the CDR3, the DNA is TGTGCCAGCAGCCACGGAGGGGCAGACTATGGCTACACCTTC. Translating it yields CASSHGGADYGYTF.

In this sample, this clone turned up once. The rearrangement uses TRBV2 and TRBJ2-3; D may be TRBD1 (6 bases). The germline V and J ends were trimmed by 7 bases and 0 bases, with 14 bases remaining between them. Germline V gives CDR1 SNHLY, CDR2 FYNNEI. CDR3 size: 15 residues. The chain's CDR3 is CASTTGISSTDTQYF. In nucleotides, the CDR3 is TGTGCCAGCACCACAGGGATTTCTAGCACAGATACGCAGTATTTT.

The chain carries TRBV10-3 and TRBJ2-2, with D hard to call. The CDR3 has 11 residues. The V gene's germline CDR1 is ENHRY and CDR2 SYGVKD. Trimming left V 4 bases short and J 8 bases short, with 5 bases between. The CDR3 loop is CAISGSGELFF. DNA of the CDR3: TGTGCCATCAGTGGTTCTGGGGAGCTGTTTTTT.

DNA for the CDR3: TGTGCCAGTAGTATAGATAGCGGGGCCGTCAATGAGCAGTTCTTC. This translates into CASSIDSGAVNEQFF. This chain joins TRBV19 and TRBJ2-1; the match to TRBD2 covers 8 bases. The germline CDR1 and CDR2 sequences are LNHDA and SQIVND (reference sequence). The length of the CDR3 is 15 residues. With V trimmed by 0 bases and J by 6 bases, 4 bases remained unmatched.

V is TRBV7-9 and J is TRBJ2-3; TRBD1 agrees at 9 bases. Germline V lookup: CDR1 SEHNR, CDR2 FQNEAQ (reference sequence). The CDR3 consists of 15 residues. Trimming at V came to 5 bases and at J to 0 bases, leaving 3 bases not matched to a gene. The CDR3 nucleotides are TGTGCCAGCAGCCCAGGGACAGGGAGCACAGATACGCAGTATTTT. It yields the protein CASSPGTGSTDTQYF.

The chain links TRBV6-5 to TRBJ2-7; 10 nucleotides match TRBD1. Germline CDR1 reads MNHEY; CDR2 reads SVGAGI. The CDR3 loop spans 14 amino acids. The J segment lost 7 bases and the V segment lost 6 bases, leaving 9 bases of the junction unmatched. CDR3 in amino acids: CASSTGTGVREQYF. In DNA form, the CDR3 reads TGTGCCAGCAGCACCGGGACAGGGGTGAGGGAGCAGTACTTC.

V and J are TRBV15 and TRBJ1-1; D is perhaps TRBD1 (5 bases). The germline V gene has CDR1 LNHNV and CDR2 YYDKDF (reference sequence). The ends were cut back, 1 base at V and 7 bases at J, with 13 bases in the middle. The CDR3 is made up of 14 amino acids. CDR3 protein: CATSRVVRVGEAFF. CDR3 in DNA: TGTGCCACCAGCAGAGTGGTCAGGGTTGGTGAAGCTTTCTTT.

The rearrangement links TRBV19 to TRBJ1-5; the match to TRBD1 covers 10 bases. Germline CDR1 and CDR2: LNHDA and SQIVND (reference sequence). The J segment lost 2 bases and the V segment lost 5 bases, leaving 6 bases of the junction unmatched. The CDR3 length is 16 residues. The chain's CDR3 is CASSSWTGGGNQPQHF. CDR3 nucleotides: TGTGCCAGTAGTTCCTGGACAGGGGGTGGCAATCAGCCCCAGCATTTT.

The chain has TRBV4-1 and TRBJ1-4, with D possibly TRBD1 on 6 matching bases. Germline V gene lookup returns CDR1 MGHRA and CDR2 YSYEKL. The V end lost 6 bases, the J end lost 8 bases, and 13 bases lay between the germline ends. The CDR3 totals 13 residues. CDR3 nucleotides: TGCGCCAGCAGGCTACAGGGTGACGAAAAACTGTTTTTT. This encodes CASRLQGDEKLFF.

The chain employs TRBV5-4 and TRBJ2-3; 8 bases are a match to TRBD2. This CDR3 spans 15 amino acids. Germline V gene sequence: CDR1 SGHNT, CDR2 YYREEE (reference sequence). Trimming at V came to 5 bases and at J to 2 bases, leaving 7 bases not matched to a gene. CDR3 in amino acids: CASRFGGGTTDTQYF. In DNA, the CDR3 is TGTGCCAGCAGGTTCGGGGGGGGGACCACAGATACGCAGTATTTT.

This clone was seen a single time. The rearrangement joins TRBV12-3 or TRBV12-4 to TRBJ2-7, with unresolved D. V was clipped by 4 bases and J by 12 bases, with 13 bases between them. The CDR3 length is 11 residues. The CDR3 reads CASSSGVGRYF. The DNA for the CDR3 is TGTGCCAGCAGTTCCGGTGTTGGGCGGTACTTC.

The chain joins TRBV20-1 to TRBJ2-1; D is unresolved. CDR1 DFQATT and CDR2 SNEGSKA come from the germline V gene (reference sequence). The CDR3 extends over 10 amino acids. Deletions cut 3 bases from V and 7 bases from J, with 4 bases between. CDR3 nucleotides: TGCAGTGCTAGCCTTAATGAGCAGTTCTTC. As protein: CSASLNEQFF.

The CDR3 nucleotides are TGTGCCAGCAGCTTTACACTAGCGGGAAAACAAGAGACCCAGTACTTC. Its protein is CASSFTLAGKQETQYF. This chain joins TRBV7-6 and TRBJ2-5; the match to TRBD2 covers 10 bases. The V gene end was trimmed by 3 bases and the J gene end by 2 bases; junction bases not matched to a gene: 6. The CDR3 covers 16 residues. CDR1 is SGHVS, CDR2 FNYEAQ, per germline.

The chain has TRBV24-1 and TRBJ2-3; the match to TRBD2 covers 10 bases. Germline V CDR1 and CDR2: KGHDR, SFDVKD. J lost 5 bases, V lost 4 bases, and 14 bases had no gene match. The CDR3 length is 18 residues. The CDR3 spells CATSDRGASGGPGDTQYF. In DNA form, the CDR3 reads TGTGCCACCAGTGACAGGGGAGCTAGCGGGGGCCCCGGAGATACGCAGTATTTT.

The chain employs TRBV9 and TRBJ2-3; D perhaps matches TRBD1 (5 bases). The CDR3 runs 15 residues. Trimming left V 0 bases short and J 1 base short, with 9 bases between. Germline V gene sequence: CDR1 SGDLS, CDR2 YYNGEE. CDR3 bases: TGTGCCAGCAGCGTAGAATTAGGGGGCACAGATACGCAGTATTTT. It translates to CASSVELGGTDTQYF.